These 28 T cell receptor beta chains came from one sample sequenced in a study of blood T cell repertoires in COVID-19. Generated by immunoSEQ multiplex PCR, the TCRdb table keeps only in-frame clones and is missing some. There are some 200,000 clones in the sample; around 83% occur only once, and over 2.5% lies in the top ten. Sample: peripheral blood. The receptors shown here come from a man between 45 and 60 years old who had recovered from COVID-19.

The chain uses TRBV2 and TRBJ1-4; tentatively, D is TRBD1 (6 bases). The length of the CDR3 is 17 residues. V gave up 5 bases and J gave up 4 bases, with 20 bases separating them. Germline assignment: CDR1 SNHLY and CDR2 FYNNEI. CDR3 in DNA: TGTGCCAGCAGTAAGATTTCAGGGGTTGGAGGTAATGAAAAACTGTTTTTT. Its protein product is CASSKISGVGGNEKLFF.

The V call is TRBV7-2, the J call TRBJ2-5; 12 bases are a match to TRBD1. V shed 0 bases and J 5 bases; nucleotides not matched to a gene: 1. Germline-derived CDR1 and CDR2 are SGHTA and FQGNSA. CDR3 length: 15 amino acids. The CDR3 spells CASSLAGQGAETQYF. The CDR3 region has the DNA TGTGCCAGCAGCTTAGCGGGACAGGGGGCGGAGACCCAGTACTTC.

The gene calls are TRBV7-2 and TRBJ2-7, with 7 bases identical to TRBD1. The J segment lost 3 bases and the V segment lost 5 bases, leaving 13 bases of the junction unmatched. Germline assignment: CDR1 SGHTA and CDR2 FQGNSA. The CDR3 is made up of 16 amino acids. DNA for the CDR3: TGTGCCAGCAGCCACCTAAACCCCCGACAGGGCTACGAGCAGTACTTC. It encodes CASSHLNPRQGYEQYF.

The genes are TRBV6-6 and TRBJ1-2; D remains ambiguous. This CDR3 has 13 residues. V shed 0 bases and J shed 2 bases, with 4 bases lying between them. CDR1 MNHNY and CDR2 SVGAGI come from the germline V gene (reference sequence). This CDR3 is CASSYSANYGYTF. The CDR3 bases are TGTGCCAGCAGTTACTCAGCGAACTATGGCTACACCTTC.

For this clone: The identical CDR3 is also encoded by other nucleotide sequences in the sample. This sequence joins TRBV19 and TRBJ1-5; TRBD1 aligns across 9 bases. Germline V gene sequence: CDR1 LNHDA, CDR2 SQIVND (reference sequence). This CDR3 comprises 15 residues. V lost 3 bases to trimming and J lost 1 base; unmatched junction nucleotides: 1. Written as DNA, the CDR3 is TGTGCCAGTAGTATTGACAGGGGGAGCAATCAGCCCCAGCATTTT. This sequence encodes CASSIDRGSNQPQHF.

With respect to this clone: At one end the junction does not follow the germline gene, possibly because of a read error. V is TRBV29-1 and J is TRBJ2-1, with 12 bases lining up with TRBD2. Germline V gives CDR1 SQVTM, CDR2 ANQGSEA. The CDR3 runs 17 residues. The CDR3 DNA reads TGCAGCGTCGAAGGACTAGCGGGGATAAGCTCCTACAATGAGCAGTTCTTC. As protein: CSVEGLAGISSYNEQFF.

The rearrangement links TRBV13 to TRBJ2-1; 7 bases match TRBD2. The length of the CDR3 is 14 residues. After removal of 3 bases from V and 5 bases from J, the junction contained 4 bases not matched to a gene. The germline V gene has CDR1 PRHDT and CDR2 FYEKMQ (reference sequence). CDR3 amino acids: CASSFREVNNEQFF. The CDR3 DNA is TGTGCCAGCAGCTTTCGGGAGGTAAACAATGAGCAGTTCTTC.

This clone was observed a few times. The gene calls are TRBV27 and TRBJ1-6; TRBD1 might be the D (6 bases). Trimming took off 11 bases at V and 8 bases at J, with 16 bases between the two ends. Germline V gene lookup returns CDR1 MNHEY and CDR2 SMNVEV (reference sequence). The CDR3 consists of 13 residues. The CDR3 DNA follows: TGTGCCGCTAGCCGCAGGACAGATTCACCCCTCCACTTT. Its translation: CAASRRTDSPLHF.

This rearrangement joins TRBV7-2 to TRBJ1-1, with a possible D match to TRBD1 (5 bases). CDR1 and CDR2 (germline): SGHTA, FQGNSA. CDR3 length: 14 amino acids. Trimming left V 1 base short and J 4 bases short, with 10 bases between. DNA of the CDR3: TGTGCCAGCAGCTTAGTCAGGAGGGGCACTGAAGCTTTCTTT. The encoded protein is CASSLVRRGTEAFF.

The J gene is TRBJ1-4, the V gene TRBV5-1, with a weak D call TRBD1 (5 bases). The V gene's germline CDR1 is SGHRS and CDR2 YFSETQ. Trimming left V 4 bases short and J 7 bases short, with 17 bases between. This CDR3 is 15 amino acids long. CDR3 sequence reads: CASSPGFLGGEKLFF. In nucleotides, the CDR3 is TGCGCCAGCAGCCCGGGCTTCCTGGGGGGTGAAAAACTGTTTTTT.

In its sample, this clone was seen once. The CDR3: CASRSGVLDEQFF. As DNA, the CDR3 is TGCGCCAGCAGGTCGGGAGTATTGGATGAGCAGTTCTTC. The chain has TRBV5-1 and TRBJ2-1; D might be TRBD2 (6 bases). The germline CDR1 and CDR2 sequences are SGHRS and YFSETQ. The V and J ends lost 5 bases and 8 bases respectively, with 14 bases between them. The CDR3 runs 13 residues.

V usage is TRBV6-5 and J usage is TRBJ2-1; D possibly corresponds to TRBD1 (5 bases). Germline lookup yields CDR1 MNHEY and CDR2 SVGAGI. The CDR3 sequence is 16 residues long. Trimming shortened V by 2 bases and J by 1 base, and 12 bases separated the two germline ends. CDR3 nucleotide sequence: TGTGCCAGCAGTTACGGGGCTAGTAAATCCTACAATGAGCAGTTCTTC. As protein: CASSYGASKSYNEQFF.

The rearrangement joins TRBV27 to TRBJ2-1; no definite D call. V was clipped by 3 bases and J by 0 bases, with 6 bases between them. The germline CDR1 and CDR2 sequences are MNHEY and SMNVEV (reference sequence). The CDR3 covers 14 residues. CDR3 in DNA: TGTGCCAGCAGTTTGAGCGTCTCCTACAATGAGCAGTTCTTC. This codes for CASSLSVSYNEQFF.

The CDR3 protein is CASSSLDRYEQYF. The CDR3 DNA reads TGTGCCAGCAGTTCCCTGGACAGATACGAGCAGTACTTC. The chain combines TRBV27 with TRBJ2-7; D is possibly TRBD1 (6 bases). V lost 4 bases and J 4 bases, leaving 11 bases between the germline ends. Germline V gives CDR1 MNHEY, CDR2 SMNVEV (reference sequence). The CDR3 is 13 amino acids.

The V call is TRBV10-1, the J call TRBJ1-4; D unclear. The CDR3 is 14 amino acids. The V and J ends lost 3 bases and 10 bases respectively, with 15 bases between them. Germline loops: CDR1 WNHNN, CDR2 SYGVQD (reference sequence). CDR3 amino acids: CASSDEVLVGKLFF. CDR3 coding DNA: TGCGCCAGCAGTGATGAGGTGCTTGTGGGAAAACTGTTTTTT.

The V gene is TRBV3-1 (or the pseudogene TRBV3-2), the J gene TRBJ1-5, with no clear D. Germline V gene lookup returns CDR1 LGHDT and CDR2 YNNKEL (reference sequence). The CDR3 extends over 15 amino acids. V was clipped by 1 base and J by 0 bases, with 7 bases between them. The CDR3 nucleotides read TGTGCCAGCAGCCAAGGCAGTTATAGCAATCAGCCCCAGCATTTT. Its protein product is CASSQGSYSNQPQHF.

CDR3 amino acids: CAISDGDRGPRLSSYNEQFF. In DNA, the CDR3 is TGTGCCATCAGCGATGGGGACAGGGGGCCTCGGTTGAGCTCCTACAATGAGCAGTTCTTC. The chain has TRBV10-3 and TRBJ2-1; 12 bases map to TRBD1. Per germline, CDR1 ENHRY and CDR2 SYGVKD. This CDR3 is built from 20 residues. V gave up 6 bases and J gave up 0 bases; unmatched junction bases: 15.

This sequence joins TRBV3-1 (or the pseudogene TRBV3-2) and TRBJ2-5, with a tentative D call TRBD1 (5 bases). The V end lost 5 bases, the J end lost 5 bases, and 12 bases lay between the germline ends. Germline CDR1 LGHDT, CDR2 YNNKEL (reference sequence). CDR3 length: 13 residues. The CDR3 loop reads CASSYGAVETQYF. The CDR3 DNA sequence: TGTGCCAGCAGCTATGGGGCAGTCGAGACCCAGTACTTC.

The chain has TRBV9 and TRBJ2-1; unclear D gene. The germline V gene has CDR1 SGDLS and CDR2 YYNGEE. The CDR3 is made up of 15 amino acids. V lost 0 bases and J lost 6, with 13 bases in between. CDR3 in amino acids: CASSVVVDPSNEQFF. In nucleotides, the CDR3 is TGTGCCAGCAGCGTAGTTGTAGATCCCTCCAATGAGCAGTTCTTC. Looking up the rest from reference TRBV9 and TRBJ2-1 gives the full variable domain: DSGVTQTPKHLITATGQRVTLRCSPRSGDLSVYWYQQSLDQGLQFLIQYYNGEERAKGNILERFSAQQFPDLHSELNLSSLELGDSALYFCASSVVVDPSNEQFFGPGTRLTVL.

This clone was counted once. The V gene is TRBV2, the J gene TRBJ1-1; D remains unclear. The length of the CDR3 is 12 residues. V lost 8 bases, J lost 4 bases, and 11 bases lay in between. Germline CDR1 SNHLY, CDR2 FYNNEI. Written as DNA, the CDR3 is TGTGCCAGCTACGAAGGAGGCACTGAAGCTTTCTTT. Its translation: CASYEGGTEAFF. The variable domain in full, completed from reference TRBV2 and TRBJ1-1, reads EPEVTQTPSHQVTQMGQEVILRCVPISNHLYFYWYRQILGQKVEFLVSFYNNEISEKSEIFDDQFSVERPDGSNFTLKIRSTKLEDSAMYFCASYEGGTEAFFGQGTRLTVV.

This chain connects TRBV5-5 to TRBJ2-3; TRBD1 aligns across 7 bases. The CDR3 runs to 17 residues. Germline trimming cut 4 bases from V and 2 bases from J; bases unmatched to any gene: 13. Germline V gives CDR1 SGHKS, CDR2 YYEKEE (reference sequence). For the CDR3, the DNA is TGTGCCAGCAGCCGGCGTATTTCGGGACAGCCCACAGATACGCAGTATTTT. Amino acid sequence: CASSRRISGQPTDTQYF.

This clone has only a few counts. The rearrangement links TRBV13 to TRBJ2-4; the D gene is possibly TRBD1 (7 bases). Germline-derived CDR1 and CDR2 are PRHDT and FYEKMQ (reference sequence). The V and J ends lost 2 bases and 7 bases respectively, with 9 bases between them. There are 13 residues in the CDR3. The chain's CDR3 is CASSLPGGNIQYF. CDR3 DNA: TGTGCCAGCAGCTTACCAGGGGGGAACATTCAGTACTTC.

This chain connects TRBV5-4 to TRBJ2-7; 8 bases are shared with TRBD2. CDR3 length: 17 amino acids. V dropped 0 bases and J dropped 0; count of bases not matched to a gene: 8. CDR1 SGHNT and CDR2 YYREEE come from the germline V gene (reference sequence). CDR3 DNA: TGTGCCAGCAGCTTGGCCTATGGCGGGAGGCTCTCCTACGAGCAGTACTTC. Translated, it gives CASSLAYGGRLSYEQYF.

DNA for the CDR3: TGTGCCAGCAGTCACGTAGGCAGGGGGCTGCCTGAAGCTTTCTTT. It translates to CASSHVGRGLPEAFF. The V call is TRBV7-2, the J call TRBJ1-1, with TRBD1 matching over 8 bases. With V trimmed by 6 bases and J by 6 bases, 12 bases remained unmatched. The CDR3 contains 15 residues. Germline V gene data show CDR1 as SGHTA and CDR2 as FQGNSA.

This clone was seen a single time. The chain links TRBV4-1 to TRBJ2-1, with a tentative D call TRBD1 (6 bases). This CDR3 region has 14 residues. V lost 4 bases, J lost 2 bases, and 9 bases lay in between. CDR1 is MGHRA and CDR2 is YSYEKL in the germline V gene. The CDR3 loop reads CASSPRDTYNEQFF. The CDR3 DNA follows: TGCGCCAGCAGCCCCCGGGACACCTACAATGAGCAGTTCTTC.

This chain joins TRBV7-2 and TRBJ2-5; 14 bases line up with TRBD2. Germline V lookup: CDR1 SGHTA, CDR2 FQGNSA. V lost 6 bases to trimming and J lost 2 bases; unmatched junction nucleotides: 11. The CDR3 covers 18 residues. CDR3 DNA sequence: TGTGCCAGCAGTCCAAGGCCCGGGACTAGCGGGAGACAAGAGACCCAGTACTTC. This codes for CASSPRPGTSGRQETQYF.

This rearrangement joins TRBV3-1 (or the pseudogene TRBV3-2) to TRBJ1-3; weak D call: TRBD1 (5 bases). The CDR3 sequence is 19 residues long. V was clipped by 0 bases and J by 7 bases, with 25 bases between them. The V gene's germline CDR1 is LGHDT and CDR2 YNNKEL (reference sequence). The CDR3 is CASSQDPPLWGGLGNTIYF. The CDR3 nucleotides read TGTGCCAGCAGCCAAGATCCACCACTATGGGGGGGACTTGGGAACACCATATATTTT.

CDR3 protein: CATSDPGTGGGETQYF. CDR3 bases: TGTGCCACCAGTGATCCCGGGACAGGGGGCGGAGAGACCCAGTACTTC. The rearrangement joins TRBV24-1 to TRBJ2-5; the match to TRBD1 covers 12 bases. After removal of 3 bases from V and 4 bases from J, the junction contained 5 bases not matched to a gene. The CDR3 consists of 16 residues. The germline V gene encodes CDR1 KGHDR and CDR2 SFDVKD.